The 10 T cell receptor beta chains below come from one sample, sequenced in a study of beta chain features in type 1 diabetes. Reverse transcribing all isolated RNA meant expressed TCRB transcripts were sequenced. The method was immunoSEQ multiplex PCR; TCRdb's version includes in-frame clones alone and lacks a portion of them. This table holds around 240,000 clones, about 63% found once. The sequencing sample was made of naive CD4+ T cells from blood. Source of these receptors: a man younger than 45 in good health.

The chain uses TRBV28 and TRBJ2-7; 11 nucleotides line up with TRBD1. The CDR3 is 15 residues long. The germline CDR1 and CDR2 sequences are MDHEN and SYDVKM. The ends lost 3 bases at V and 3 bases at J; junction bases unmatched: 4. The CDR3, as DNA: TGTGCCAGCAGTTTTGGGGGACAGGGGGACTACGAGCAGTACTTC. Translating it yields CASSFGGQGDYEQYF.

This rearrangement joins TRBV2 to TRBJ1-5; the D is unclear. Germline CDR1 SNHLY, CDR2 FYNNEI. The CDR3 consists of 13 residues. Between the trimmed V and J ends, which lost 4 bases and 9 bases, there was a span of 13 bases. CDR3 in amino acids: CASSAGVRAPQHF. The CDR3 region has the DNA TGTGCCAGCAGTGCTGGGGTCCGAGCGCCCCAGCATTTT.

This rearrangement joins TRBV9 to TRBJ1-1; no clear D. V shed 0 bases and J shed 2 bases, with 8 bases lying between them. This CDR3 is built from 14 residues. Germline V gives CDR1 SGDLS, CDR2 YYNGEE. The CDR3 nucleotides are TGTGCCAGCAGCGTAGGGTACAGCAACACTGAAGCTTTCTTT. It specifies CASSVGYSNTEAFF.

The chain combines TRBV7-2 with TRBJ2-3, with D unclear. The CDR3 consists of 12 residues. Between the trimmed V and J ends, which lost 6 bases and 0 bases, there was a span of 4 bases. Germline CDR1 SGHTA, CDR2 FQGNSA. Here the CDR3 reads CASRASTDTQYF. In nucleotides, the CDR3 is TGTGCCAGCAGAGCTAGCACAGATACGCAGTATTTT.

This clone has a handful of counts. This chain uses TRBV7-9 with TRBJ1-3, with 7 bases matching TRBD1. This CDR3 has 15 residues. CDR1 and CDR2 (germline): SEHNR, FQNEAQ (reference sequence). V shed 4 bases, J shed 3 bases, and the junction held 6 bases outside the gene matches. CDR3 amino acids: CASSSRQGSGNTIYF. CDR3 DNA sequence: TGTGCCAGCAGCTCGCGACAGGGCAGTGGAAACACCATATATTTT.

V and J are TRBV28 and TRBJ2-7, with D tentatively TRBD2 (5 bases). The CDR3 consists of 14 residues. The V end was cut by 7 bases, the J end by 4 bases, with 17 bases between. The germline CDR1 and CDR2 sequences are MDHEN and SYDVKM. The CDR3 nucleotides read TGTGCCAGCACCGAGGGCGGAGTCAAATACGAGCAGTACTTC. Translating it yields CASTEGGVKYEQYF.

The chain recombines TRBV28 with TRBJ2-7; TRBD1 or TRBD2 may be the D gene (5 bases each). The V gene's germline CDR1 is MDHEN and CDR2 SYDVKM. The V end was cut by 7 bases, the J end by 4 bases, with 14 bases between. The CDR3 length is 13 residues. CDR3 sequence reads: CASTSPGTYEQYF. Here the CDR3 DNA reads TGTGCCAGCACCTCCCCAGGGACGTACGAGCAGTACTTC.

This chain links TRBV5-1 with TRBJ2-1; D may match TRBD1 or TRBD2 (5 bases each). Between the trimmed V and J ends, which lost 3 bases and 5 bases, there was a span of 9 bases. The CDR3 contains 13 residues. CDR1 is SGHRS and CDR2 is YFSETQ in the germline V gene. CDR3: CASSWDVHNEQFF. Written as DNA, the CDR3 is TGCGCCAGCAGCTGGGACGTTCACAATGAGCAGTTCTTC.

V is TRBV2 and J is TRBJ2-5; a weak D match, TRBD1 (6 bases). V shed 5 bases and J shed 3 bases, with 13 bases lying between them. Germline CDR1 is SNHLY and CDR2 is FYNNEI. This CDR3 contains 14 residues. The CDR3 reads CASSTLTGKETQYF. In nucleotides, the CDR3 is TGTGCCAGCAGTACCCTGACAGGCAAAGAGACCCAGTACTTC.

The chain has TRBV14 and TRBJ2-7, with unresolved D. V lost 0 bases and J lost 2, with 5 bases in between. The CDR3 length is 13 residues. Germline values: CDR1 SGHDN, CDR2 FVKESK. The CDR3: CASSQEGPYEQYF. In DNA form, the CDR3 reads TGTGCCAGCAGCCAAGAAGGCCCCTACGAGCAGTACTTC.